Sequencing of this T cell receptor (beta chain) was carried out in a study of T cell clusters in autoimmune cytopenias. The CDR3 contains 14 residues. Germline CDR1 and CDR2: SGHNT and YYREEE (reference sequence). This clonotype is deemed medium-sized by its frequency. About 37,500 genome equivalents of blood DNA were amplified for TRB. Multiplex touch-down PCR amplified TRB using TRB-A and TRB-B pools in one tube. TCRdb re-called the multiplex PCR reads; one entry per CDR3 protein, DNA not given. The sample holds about 12,000 distinct CDR3 sequences. Separately, the same data were catalogued under a study of T cell repertoires in aging, cancer and after chemotherapy. That paper adds: Healthy donors lost TCR diversity with age mainly through richness, cancer patients through richness and evenness.

The clonotype originates from a human donor in good health. The rearrangement joins TRBV5-4 to TRBJ2-5; with no DNA, the TCRdb D assignment of TRBD1 cannot be verified. Material: peripheral blood. The CDR3 sequence is CASSLGQELETQYF. The full variable domain, in which reference TRBV5-4 and TRBJ2-5 provide the parts outside the CDR3, is ETGVTQSPTHLIKTRGQQVTLRCSSQSGHNTVSWYQQALGQGPQFIFQYYREEENGRGNFPPRFSGLQFPNYSSELNVNALELDDSALYLCASSLGQELETQYFGPGTRLLVL.